Here is one T cell receptor (beta chain) with its context. Described time point: peripheral blood 6 weeks after treatment start. Assay: immunoSEQ multiplex PCR; the TCRdb copy retains only in-frame clones and omits some. The sample carries around 110,000 clones, approximately 90% recorded once. The source of the sample is a study of PD-L1 blockade in urothelial cancer. The CDR3 runs to 13 residues. CDR1 is SNHLY and CDR2 is FYNNEI in the germline V gene. Trimming took 8 bases from V and 7 from J, leaving 12 bases between them. The source of this sequence is a man in his 60s with urothelial cancer. Sample: PBMCs, taken around atezolizumab (anti-PD-L1) treatment. The gene calls are TRBV2 and TRBJ1-6; no clear D. CDR3: CASFAAQNSPLHF. CDR3 nucleotide sequence: TGTGCCAGCTTCGCGGCGCAAAATTCACCCCTCCACTTT.